Following are 11 T cell receptor beta chains from one sample sequenced in a study of cytomegalovirus exposure and HLA in healthy donors. Primers included in the PCR were 60 Vbeta and 13 Jbeta primers. The method was immunoSEQ multiplex PCR; TCRdb's version includes in-frame clones alone and lacks a portion of them. The profile shows some 120,000 clones, approximately 9.4% of them singletons. The sequencing sample was made of PBMCs. The source is a man aged 30 to 45 in good health and CMV-seronegative.

This chain links TRBV11-3 with TRBJ1-1; D remains unclear. Between the trimmed V and J ends, which lost 5 bases and 0 bases, there was a span of 7 bases. The germline V gene has CDR1 SGHNT and CDR2 YENEEA. The CDR3 extends over 13 amino acids. CDR3 sequence (DNA): TGTGCCAGCAGCGAGGATATGAACACTGAAGCTTTCTTT. Its protein product is CASSEDMNTEAFF.

The J gene is TRBJ2-2, the V gene TRBV5-1; TRBD1 might be the D (6 bases). V dropped 7 bases and J dropped 3 bases, with 13 bases sitting between them. CDR1 SGHRS and CDR2 YFSETQ come from the germline V gene. CDR3 length: 14 amino acids. The CDR3 coding sequence is TGCGCCAGCCGGGACACGCAATACACCGGGGAGCTGTTTTTT. The encoded protein is CASRDTQYTGELFF.

This sequence joins TRBV7-3 and TRBJ2-1; TRBD2 might be the D (6 bases). Trimming cost V 7 bases and J 8 bases, with 15 bases left between them. The germline V gene encodes CDR1 SGHTA and CDR2 FQGTGA. The CDR3 contains 13 residues. The CDR3 region is CASTRRPGDEQFF. The CDR3 nucleotides are TGTGCCAGCACCCGGAGACCGGGGGATGAGCAGTTCTTC.

The chain uses TRBV19 and TRBJ1-1; D remains unclear. This CDR3 spans 15 amino acids. Trimming cost V 1 base and J 0 bases, with 9 bases left between them. The germline V gene has CDR1 LNHDA and CDR2 SQIVND (reference sequence). As DNA, the CDR3 is TGTGCCAGTAGTATAGCTCCGGGTTTGAACACTGAAGCTTTCTTT. Translating gives CASSIAPGLNTEAFF.

This clone showed up just a few times. The genes are TRBV4-1 and TRBJ2-7; D remains unclear. The germline CDR1 and CDR2 sequences are MGHRA and YSYEKL. V gave up 0 bases and J gave up 5 bases, with 8 bases separating them. CDR3 length equals 13 residues. This CDR3 reads CASSQDPPDEQYF. DNA for the CDR3: TGCGCCAGCAGCCAAGATCCCCCGGACGAGCAGTACTTC.

V and J are TRBV4-3 and TRBJ2-5, with D unclear. Trimming pared 0 bases from V and 5 bases from J, leaving 16 bases between. The CDR3 loop spans 16 amino acids. CDR1 is LGHNA and CDR2 is YSLEER in the germline V gene. The CDR3 DNA is TGCGCCAGCAGCCAAGACTATCCGGGTTCAGCGGAGACCCAGTACTTC. Protein sequence: CASSQDYPGSAETQYF.

This clone was counted between two and nine times. The CDR3 here is CASSGRTSGAYEQYF. The CDR3 DNA follows: TGTGCCAGCAGCGGCCGGACTAGCGGCGCCTACGAGCAGTACTTC. The rearrangement links TRBV11-3 to TRBJ2-7; 10 positions agree with TRBD2. Germline V lookup: CDR1 SGHNT, CDR2 YENEEA. This CDR3 has 15 amino acids. With 5 bases clipped from V and 2 bases from J, the junction kept 6 bases outside the gene matches.

This clone appeared a few times. This chain connects TRBV29-1 to TRBJ1-4; D remains ambiguous. Germline CDR1 SQVTM, CDR2 ANQGSEA. With 5 bases removed from V and 8 bases from J, the gap between germline ends came to 15 bases. The CDR3 has 13 residues. The CDR3, as DNA: TGCAGCGTTTCCCTCCCTAGGCGGGAAAAACTGTTTTTT. It yields the protein CSVSLPRREKLFF.

With respect to this clone: One end of the junction does not line up with germline, which may come from a read error. The same CDR3 is also encoded by other DNA sequences in this sample. The V gene is TRBV9, the J gene TRBJ1-2, with D uncertain. This CDR3 comprises 14 residues. Germline V gene lookup returns CDR1 SGDLS and CDR2 YYNGEE. CDR3 sequence reads: CASSADRSASGYTF. In nucleotides, the CDR3 is TGTGCCAGCAGCGCCGATCGGAGCGCTTCTGGCTACACCTTT. The full variable domain, in which reference TRBV9 and TRBJ1-2 provide the parts outside the CDR3, is DSGVTQTPKHLITATGQRVTLRCSPRSGDLSVYWYQQSLDQGLQFLIQYYNGEERAKGNILERFSAQQFPDLHSELNLSSLELGDSALYFCASSADRSASGYTFGSGTRLTVV.

With respect to this clone: One end of the junction varies from germline; a read error may be responsible. V gene TRBV7-7 combines with J gene TRBJ2-1; 8 nucleotides match TRBD2. The CDR3 sequence is 14 residues long. The V gene's germline CDR1 is SSHAT and CDR2 FNYEAQ (reference sequence). Here the CDR3 DNA reads TGTGCTAGCAGCTCGGGGACTAGTCTGAATGAGCAGTTCTTC. Its protein is CASSSGTSLNEQFF. The full variable domain, its missing parts supplied by reference TRBV7-7 and TRBJ2-1, is GAGVSQSPRYKVTKRGQDVTLRCDPISSHATLYWYQQALGQGPEFLTYFNYEAQPDKSGLPSDRFSAERPEGSISTLTIQRTEQRDSAMYRCASSSGTSLNEQFFGPGTRLTVL.

This clone was found a few times. CDR3: CASSLVAGGSSYNEQFF. CDR3 bases: TGCGCCAGCAGCTTGGTTGCGGGGGGGAGCTCCTACAATGAGCAGTTCTTC. The chain links TRBV5-1 to TRBJ2-1, with TRBD2 matching 9 bases. V lost 0 bases to trimming and J lost 0 bases; unmatched junction nucleotides: 4. CDR1 and CDR2 (germline): SGHRS, YFSETQ. CDR3 length equals 17 residues.